This paragraph reports one TCR beta chain. The clone's antigen remains unknown. For every CD8+ T cell subset, some 310,000 cells were flow-sorted straight into RLT lysis buffer, and each subset was sorted in triplicate. To exclude memory contaminants, naive CD8+ T cells were stringently defined as CD45RO-CCR7+CD27+CD95-. Standard density gradient centrifugation was used to isolate peripheral blood mononuclear cells from buffy coats. Naive CXCR3-negative and CXCR3-positive CD8+ T cells were flow-sorted on a FACSAria III. Total RNA was extracted from sorted cells using an RNeasy Mini Kit. This sample was included in a study of CXCR3-negative and CXCR3-positive naive CD8 T cells (dated by TCRdb to the late 2010s). With regard to the full study: In total, roughly 150 million TRB reads were obtained, or roughly 1.5 +/- 0.3 million reads per library. Data from about ten donors, pooled across two independent experiments, went into the diversity and physicochemical repertoire analyses. Naive subsets from five or six donors and memory cells from 3 donors were included in the TRBV-TRBJ cluster analysis.

The paper as a whole reports these results and caveats: Freshly isolated PBMCs were used for most assays because CXCR3 expression went down partially after cryopreservation. Compared with CXCR3-negative naive cells, CXCR3-positive naive cells had TRB CDR3s with higher hydrophobicity (lower Kidera factor 4), lower energy, and higher strength and volume indices. Naive CXCR3-negative and CXCR3-positive cells from the same donor showed similar TRBV-TRBJ usage, whereas memory cells showed distinct patterns. Comparably high repertoire diversity was found in both naive subsets, whereas much lower repertoire diversity was found in memory CD8+ T cells. Because surface CD5, which is linked to self-reactivity in mice, was comparable between the naive subsets, TCR interaction strength was also inferred from the physicochemical properties of TRB CDR3s.

The sequencing machine was a NextSeq 550. The Human TCR Profiling Kit (MiLaboratory) was used to make UMI-labeled 5' RACE TRB cDNA libraries. The full amount of extracted RNA was used for cDNA synthesis, and the full amount of resulting cDNA was used for PCR amplification. Libraries were prepared in parallel with an identical number of PCR cycles. Per the original workflow: About 54,000 +/- 9,700 unique UMI-labeled TRB cDNA molecules per library were extracted with MIGEC and MiXCR, with at least two reads per UMI required. On average, each library contained roughly 40,000 +/- 10,000 functional in-frame TRB CDR3 nucleotide clonotypes without stop codons. Diversity metrics, including normalized Shannon-Wiener and Chao1, were computed in VDJtools after downsampling to 5000 UMI-labeled TRB molecules per sample. VDJtools was used to calculate clonotype-size-weighted physicochemical properties of the central five CDR3 residues, namely interaction energy, strength, volume and Kidera factor 4. TCRdb reanalyzed the reads, keeping one entry per CDR3 protein sequence and omitting DNA. The V and J calls, along with clone size, are taken from TCRdb and not from the paper's own processing. This sample's listing comprises about 120,000 distinct CDR3 sequences. Approximately 0.36% of the sample is in the top ten clones.

The CDR3 spans 13 residues, from the cysteine through the phenylalanine. Only the protein is on record. As encoded in the germline V gene, CDR1 is SQVTM while CDR2 is ANQGSEA. The sample was naive CXCR3+ CD8+ T cells from blood. Per the publication, the cell subset or site label means: CD45RO-CCR7+CD27+CD95- naive CD8+ T cells expressing CXCR3 (TNR3+). The TCR comes from a human donor in good health. Some clones in this sample may be carry-over from other donors' samples. This chain is built from TRBV29-1 and TRBJ2-2; TCRdb picks TRBD1, but there is no DNA to check that call. The CDR3 region has the sequence CSVRGPDTGELFF.